Listed below are T cell receptor beta chains from one sample, sequenced in a study of T-cell reconstitution after alpha-beta-depleted transplantation in children. TCRdb independently ran MiXCR on the PCR reads; one entry per CDR3 protein. The sample has fewer than 700,000 distinct CDR3 sequences, around 13% seen once; the top ten hold about 2.2%. The input for sequencing was PBMCs, mostly from graft donor cells, taken 360 days after TCRalphabeta/CD19-depleted stem cell transplant. These receptors all come from a male patient between 5 and 17 years old who had a stem cell transplant for acute myeloid leukemia, so the T cells may come from the graft donor. Both conserved end residues are part of each CDR3. A D gene is named only where the DNA matches it firmly. Size is stated for part of the rows, as once, few or many counts, or as a class when the clone is expanded.

J gene | V gene | clone size | D gene | CDR3 DNA | CDR3 protein
TRBJ2-7 | TRBV5-1 | . | TRBD2 | TGCGCCAGCAGAGGGGCTAGCGGGAGGAGTACGGGTGAGCAGTACTTC | CASRGASGRSTGEQYF
TRBJ2-1 | TRBV24-1 | few | . | TGTGCCACCAGTGATCGACTCGTGAGCTCCTACAATGAGCAGTTCTTC | CATSDRLVSSYNEQFF
TRBJ2-5 | TRBV10-3 | few | TRBD2 | TGTGCCATCAGTGAGTCGAAGACTAGCGGGGCCCAAGAGACCCAGTACTTC | CAISESKTSGAQETQYF
TRBJ2-7 | TRBV2 | . | TRBD2 | TGTGCCAGCAGTGAATTAGGGACTACCTACGAGCAGTACTTC | CASSELGTTYEQYF
TRBJ2-3 | TRBV27 | few | TRBD2 | TGTGCCAGCAGTTGGAGCGGGAGCCTGGGGTATACGCAGTATTTT | CASSWSGSLGYTQYF
TRBJ2-3 | TRBV28 | few | TRBD2 | TGTGCCAGCAGTCCGAGACTAGCGGGAGTGGATACGCAGTATTTT | CASSPRLAGVDTQYF
TRBJ2-1 | TRBV7-2 | many | . | TGTGCCAGCAGCTCCCGGGCGCGTTGGGCCTCCTACAATGAGCAGTTCTTC | CASSSRARWASYNEQFF
TRBJ2-7 | TRBV30 | . | TRBD1 | TGTGCCTGGAGCCTAGGGACAGGGGGTTCCTACGAGCAGTACTTC | CAWSLGTGGSYEQYF
TRBJ2-2 | TRBV7-3 | many | TRBD1 | TGTGCCAGCAGCTCAAGAGGGACAGATAACACCGGGGAGCTGTTTTTT | CASSSRGTDNTGELFF
TRBJ1-1 | TRBV29-1 | . | . | TGCAGCGTTGAGGGAGGGGGGGGGACTGAAGCTTTCTTT | CSVEGGGGTEAFF
TRBJ2-1 | TRBV5-1 | . | . | TGCGCCAGCAGCTTGGAACGGAGTTCTGAGCAGTTCTTC | CASSLERSSEQFF
TRBJ2-7 | TRBV3-1 | . | TRBD2 | TGTGCCAGCAGCAAAGAGGGGCAGCGGGAGGCCCTCCTGTACGAGCAGTACTTC | CASSKEGQREALLYEQYF
TRBJ2-3 | TRBV7-2 | many | TRBD2 | TGTGCCAGCAGCTTAGCTACGCTAGCGGGAGGGGGGGGTCCAGATACGCAGTATTTT | CASSLATLAGGGGPDTQYF
TRBJ2-7 | TRBV5-1 | many | TRBD2 | TGCGCCAGCAGCTTTGGGACTAGCGACGAGCAGTACTTC | CASSFGTSDEQYF
TRBJ1-6 | TRBV28 | . | . | TGTGCCAGCCGAGAGTGGAGCTCCTATAATTCACCCCTCCACTTT | CASREWSSYNSPLHF
TRBJ2-7 | TRBV6-1 | . | TRBD2 | TGTGCCAGCAGGGCCGGGACTAGCGTTTCCTACGAGCAGTACTTC | CASRAGTSVSYEQYF
TRBJ2-7 | TRBV25-1 | . | TRBD2 | TGTGCCAGCAGTTCGGCGGGAGGGGGCGAGCAGTACTTC | CASSSAGGGEQYF
TRBJ2-2 | TRBV4-3 | few | TRBD2 | TGCGCCAGCAGCCAGGCTGCCGGGACTACACCCGGGGAGCTGTTTTTT | CASSQAAGTTPGELFF
TRBJ2-4 | TRBV20-1 | . | TRBD1 | TGCAGTGCTAGGATTCCCGGGACAGAAAAAAACATTCAGTACTTC | CSARIPGTEKNIQYF
TRBJ2-5 | TRBV7-3 | . | . | TGTGCCAGCAGCTTCACTTCGGGCGTCCAAGAGACCCAGTACTTC | CASSFTSGVQETQYF
TRBJ2-5 | TRBV12-3/TRBV12-4 | . | TRBD2 | TGTGCCAGCAGTCCTGGGACTAGCGGGGGGATGGTGGAGACCCAGTACTTC | CASSPGTSGGMVETQYF
TRBJ1-5 | TRBV12-3/TRBV12-4 | many | TRBD1 | TGTGCCAGCACTCGGACAGGTAGCAATCAGCCCCAGCATTTT | CASTRTGSNQPQHF
TRBJ2-7 | TRBV29-1 | few | . | TGCAGCGTGAGGGGAGCCTACGAGCAGTACTTC | CSVRGAYEQYF
TRBJ1-1 | TRBV7-6 | many | . | TGTGCCAGCAGCTACTCGACAGGCGCTGAAGCTTTCTTT | CASSYSTGAEAFF
TRBJ2-3 | TRBV29-1 | few | . | TGCAGCCTGGGCGGAACAGGGAGCGTAATTACAGATACGCAGTATTTT | CSLGGTGSVITDTQYF
TRBJ2-4 | TRBV5-1 | . | . | TGCGCCAGCAGCTTGGAATCGACCAAAGACATTCAGTACTTC | CASSLESTKDIQYF
TRBJ2-5 | TRBV28 | . | TRBD2 | TGTGCCAGCAGTTTCCCCGGGACTAGCGGGATTCAAGAGACCCAGTACTTC | CASSFPGTSGIQETQYF
TRBJ2-1 | TRBV14 | . | . | TGTGCCAGCAGCCAAGTTGCCTGGCTAGGATTTTACAATGAGCAGTTCTTC | CASSQVAWLGFYNEQFF
TRBJ2-3 | TRBV12-3/TRBV12-4 | . | . | TGTGCCAGCAGTTTTAGGGCAGGGCGAACAGATACGCAGTATTTT | CASSFRAGRTDTQYF